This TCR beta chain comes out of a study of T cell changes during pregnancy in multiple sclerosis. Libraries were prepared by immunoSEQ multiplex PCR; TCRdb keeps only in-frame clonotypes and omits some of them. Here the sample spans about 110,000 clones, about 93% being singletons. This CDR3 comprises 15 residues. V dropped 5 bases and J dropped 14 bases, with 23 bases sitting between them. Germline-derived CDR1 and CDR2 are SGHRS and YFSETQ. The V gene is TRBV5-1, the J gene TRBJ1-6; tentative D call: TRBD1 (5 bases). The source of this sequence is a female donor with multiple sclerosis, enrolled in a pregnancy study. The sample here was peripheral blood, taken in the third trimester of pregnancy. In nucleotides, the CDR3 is TGCGCCAGCAGTCCTGCCCCGGGGGAATCCTCAGCCCTCCACTTT. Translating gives CASSPAPGESSALHF.